The 19 T cell receptor beta chains below were found in one sample sequenced in a study of cytomegalovirus exposure and HLA in healthy donors. In the PCR, 60 Vbeta and 13 Jbeta primers were used. Method: immunoSEQ multiplex PCR; TCRdb's copy keeps in-frame clones and lacks some. The sample includes 120,000 or so clones, approximately 82% of them seen just once. Sequencing used PBMCs. These receptors were taken from a man aged 30 to 45 in good health and CMV-seropositive.

The J gene is TRBJ2-1, the V gene TRBV19; perhaps TRBD2 as D (5 bases). V was cut by 8 bases and J by 9 bases, with 17 bases left in between. Per the germline V gene, CDR1 is LNHDA and CDR2 is SQIVND (reference sequence). This CDR3 is built from 13 residues. The CDR3 loop reads CASARGLIGEQFF. CDR3 sequence (DNA): TGTGCCAGTGCCAGAGGGCTAATCGGTGAGCAGTTCTTC. Looking up the rest from reference TRBV19 and TRBJ2-1 gives the full variable domain: DGGITQSPKYLFRKEGQNVTLSCEQNLNHDAMYWYRQDPGQGLRLIYYSQIVNDFQKGDIAEGYSVSREKKESFPLTVTSAQKNPTAFYLCASARGLIGEQFFGPGTRLTVL.

The chain couples TRBV2 to TRBJ1-5; 9 bases fit TRBD1. V lost 6 bases, J lost 9 bases, and 6 bases stayed unmatched. In germline, CDR1 is SNHLY, CDR2 FYNNEI. This CDR3 is 13 amino acids long. The CDR3 DNA reads as TGTGCCAGCAGGGGACAGGGCCTAGGGCCCCAGCATTTT. Translated, it gives CASRGQGLGPQHF.

The chain uses TRBV7-9 and TRBJ2-7, with 12 positions matching TRBD1. Germline V gene lookup returns CDR1 SEHNR and CDR2 FQNEAQ (reference sequence). V trimming: 5 bases; J trimming: 5 bases; junction bases outside the gene matches: 7. The CDR3 runs to 15 residues. In nucleotides, the CDR3 is TGTGCCAGCAGCCCGGGACAGGGGGCGAAAAACGAGCAGTACTTC. This translates into CASSPGQGAKNEQYF. Filled out from reference TRBV7-9 and TRBJ2-7, the complete variable domain reads DTGVSQNPRHKITKRGQNVTFRCDPISEHNRLYWYRQTLGQGPEFLTYFQNEAQLEKSRLLSDRFSAERPKGSFSTLEIQRTEQGDSAMYLCASSPGQGAKNEQYFGPGTRLTVT.

This clone was recorded a few times. J is TRBJ1-1 and V is TRBV25-1; perhaps TRBD1 as D (5 bases). Germline CDR1 and CDR2: MGHDK and SYGVNS. The CDR3 spans 14 residues. Trimming shortened V by 7 bases and J by 1 base, and 13 bases separated the two germline ends. CDR3 DNA: TGTGCCAGCACCGTGCTTGGGGCGAACACTGAAGCTTTCTTT. This sequence encodes CASTVLGANTEAFF.

A remark on this clone: Other DNA sequences in this specimen translate into the identical CDR3. The genes are TRBV27 and TRBJ2-7, with D perhaps TRBD2 (6 bases). The CDR3 loop spans 15 amino acids. Germline assignment: CDR1 MNHEY and CDR2 SMNVEV (reference sequence). V lost 0 bases and J 5 bases, leaving 14 bases between the germline ends. CDR3: CASSLSAGGSHEQYF. The CDR3 nucleotides are TGTGCCAGCAGTTTATCTGCTGGGGGGAGTCACGAGCAGTACTTC.

The gene calls are TRBV19 and TRBJ1-6; D uncertain. Trimming took off 0 bases at V and 10 bases at J, with 7 bases between the two ends. The CDR3 loop spans 13 amino acids. Germline lookup yields CDR1 LNHDA and CDR2 SQIVND (reference sequence). CDR3 bases: TGTGCCAGTAGTATAGATGCGTCGTCACCCCTCCACTTT. It translates to CASSIDASSPLHF.

The chain uses TRBV5-1 and TRBJ1-5; D gene unclear. In germline, CDR1 is SGHRS, CDR2 YFSETQ. Trimming pared 5 bases from V and 0 bases from J, leaving 6 bases between. CDR3 length: 13 amino acids. The CDR3 is CASRFGSNQPQHF. The CDR3 coding sequence is TGCGCCAGCAGGTTCGGTAGCAATCAGCCCCAGCATTTT.

This chain links TRBV5-6 with TRBJ2-5, with D possibly TRBD1 on 6 matching bases. CDR1 is SGHDT and CDR2 is YYEEEE in the germline V gene. The ends were cut back, 3 bases at V and 4 bases at J, with 7 bases in the middle. This CDR3 is built from 12 residues. The CDR3 protein is CASSWDIETQYF. The CDR3 DNA follows: TGTGCCAGCAGCTGGGACATAGAGACCCAGTACTTC. The whole variable domain, remainder taken from reference TRBV5-6 and TRBJ2-5, is DAGVTQSPTHLIKTRGQQVTLRCSPKSGHDTVSWYQQALGQGPQFIFQYYEEEERQRGNFPDRFSGHQFPNYSSELNVNALLLGDSALYLCASSWDIETQYFGPGTRLLVL.

The V gene is TRBV7-2, the J gene TRBJ2-5; D possibly corresponds to TRBD2 (7 bases). CDR1 is SGHTA, CDR2 FQGNSA, per germline. The length of the CDR3 is 16 residues. V dropped 5 bases and J dropped 2 bases, with 18 bases sitting between them. The CDR3 protein is CASSPWGGGVQETQYF. Here the CDR3 DNA reads TGTGCCAGCAGCCCTTGGGGGGGCGGGGTACAAGAGACCCAGTACTTC.

The gene calls are TRBV11-2 and TRBJ1-6; 7 bases agree with TRBD1. After removal of 5 bases from V and 5 bases from J, the junction contained 12 bases not matched to a gene. Germline V lookup: CDR1 SGHAT, CDR2 FQNNGV. The CDR3 is 17 residues long. CDR3 region: CASSHPGQQLHNSPLHF. In DNA form, the CDR3 reads TGTGCCAGCAGCCACCCGGGACAGCAGCTTCATAATTCACCCCTCCACTTT.

The V and J genes are TRBV7-8 and TRBJ2-3; 8 bases match TRBD2. The CDR3 is made up of 15 amino acids. Germline assignment: CDR1 SGHVS and CDR2 FQNEAQ. The ends lost 6 bases at V and 3 bases at J; junction bases unmatched: 8. This chain's CDR3 is CASRLRGVLTDTQYF. The CDR3 DNA reads TGTGCCAGCAGACTGCGGGGGGTACTTACAGATACGCAGTATTTT.

This clone has more than one count but fewer than ten. V usage is TRBV6-6 and J usage is TRBJ1-1; no firm D call. The CDR3 is 15 amino acids. Between the trimmed V and J ends, which lost 6 bases and 1 base, there was a span of 15 bases. Germline values: CDR1 MNHNY, CDR2 SVGAGI (reference sequence). The CDR3 loop reads CASRPRGQRNTEAFF. The CDR3 region has the DNA TGTGCCAGCAGACCCCGTGGGCAGAGGAACACTGAAGCTTTCTTT.

This clone was detected once. V is TRBV6-1 and J is TRBJ1-5, with D maybe TRBD1 (6 bases). Deletions cut 5 bases from V and 4 bases from J, with 15 bases between. Looked up from germline, CDR1 is MNHNS and CDR2 is SASEGT. The CDR3 runs 15 residues. CDR3 in amino acids: CASSSTGGTNQPQHF. CDR3 sequence (DNA): TGTGCCAGCAGTTCGACAGGAGGAACTAATCAGCCCCAGCATTTT.

This chain joins TRBV5-5 and TRBJ2-2, with 8 bases lining up with TRBD1. Per germline, CDR1 SGHKS and CDR2 YYEKEE (reference sequence). J gave up 3 bases and V 2 bases, and 0 bases lay outside the gene matches. The CDR3 spans 14 residues. In DNA, the CDR3 is TGTGCCAGCAGCTTACAGGGGGACACCGGGGAGCTGTTTTTT. It specifies CASSLQGDTGELFF.

CDR3 sequence (DNA): TGTGCCAGCAGCTCGAGGAACACTTGGCAGCCCCAGCATTTT. Residues: CASSSRNTWQPQHF. J is TRBJ1-5 and V is TRBV5-4; unclear D gene. Germline V lookup: CDR1 SGHNT, CDR2 YYREEE (reference sequence). This CDR3 spans 14 amino acids. The V and J ends lost 3 bases and 7 bases respectively, with 14 bases between them.

The chain recombines TRBV5-1 with TRBJ2-5; TRBD1 matches at 9 bases. Looked up from germline, CDR1 is SGHRS and CDR2 is YFSETQ. The CDR3 is 14 amino acids. The V gene end was trimmed by 6 bases and the J gene end by 5 bases; junction bases not matched to a gene: 8. DNA of the CDR3: TGCGCCAGCACAAGACAGGGGGACCGGGAGACCCAGTACTTC. It encodes CASTRQGDRETQYF.

The rearrangement links TRBV5-4 to TRBJ2-7, with TRBD1 identical over 9 bases. The CDR3 has 15 residues. Trimming took 4 bases from V and 5 from J; bases not matched to a gene: 10. Germline-derived CDR1 and CDR2 are SGHNT and YYREEE (reference sequence). CDR3 amino acids: CASSIGTGKYNEQYF. The CDR3 DNA reads as TGTGCCAGCAGCATCGGGACAGGGAAGTACAACGAGCAGTACTTC.

Only one count was recorded for this clone. V and J are TRBV2 and TRBJ1-2, with TRBD1 identical over 8 bases. The germline V gene encodes CDR1 SNHLY and CDR2 FYNNEI. V shed 1 base, J shed 8 bases, and the junction held 6 bases outside the gene matches. This CDR3 has 14 residues. This CDR3 reads CASSEDRTGLGYTF. The CDR3 DNA reads TGTGCCAGCAGTGAAGATCGGACAGGGTTGGGCTACACCTTC. Complete variable domain (other parts from reference TRBV2 and TRBJ1-2): EPEVTQTPSHQVTQMGQEVILRCVPISNHLYFYWYRQILGQKVEFLVSFYNNEISEKSEIFDDQFSVERPDGSNFTLKIRSTKLEDSAMYFCASSEDRTGLGYTFGSGTRLTVV.

This rearrangement joins TRBV2 to TRBJ1-3, with 7 nucleotides matching TRBD1. The CDR3 loop spans 14 amino acids. J gave up 4 bases and V 10 bases, and 10 bases lay outside the gene matches. The germline gives CDR1 SNHLY, CDR2 FYNNEI. The CDR3 region is CATDGQGDGNTIYF. CDR3 nucleotide sequence: TGTGCCACAGACGGGCAGGGGGACGGAAACACCATATATTTT. The variable domain in full, with the rest retrieved from reference TRBV2 and TRBJ1-3, is EPEVTQTPSHQVTQMGQEVILRCVPISNHLYFYWYRQILGQKVEFLVSFYNNEISEKSEIFDDQFSVERPDGSNFTLKIRSTKLEDSAMYFCATDGQGDGNTIYFGEGSWLTVV.